Below are 30 T cell receptor beta chains sequenced from a single sample in a study of blood T cell repertoires in COVID-19. Sequenced by immunoSEQ multiplex PCR; TCRdb stores in-frame clones only, minus some. This table holds approximately 250,000 clones, around four fifths found once. The sequencing sample was made of PBMCs or T cells enriched from blood (not recorded which). Every receptor here comes from a young man with acute COVID-19.

This clone was picked up a small number of times. This chain uses TRBV28 with TRBJ2-3, with 7 positions matching TRBD2. Trimming removed 5 bases from V and 11 bases from J; junction bases left unmatched: 10. The CDR3 consists of 13 residues. The germline V gene encodes CDR1 MDHEN and CDR2 SYDVKM. CDR3 sequence (DNA): TGTGCCAGCAGTCCCTCGGGGGGTCCCAAGCAGTATTTT. Protein product: CASSPSGGPKQYF.

The genes are TRBV28 and TRBJ2-7; 10 nucleotides align to TRBD2. With 3 bases clipped from V and 7 bases from J, the junction kept 9 bases outside the gene matches. The CDR3 is 15 amino acids. Germline CDR1 is MDHEN and CDR2 is SYDVKM. The DNA of the CDR3 is TGTGCCAGCAGTTTTGGAGCGGGAGGGCCGAGGGAGCAGTACGTC. Protein sequence: CASSFGAGGPREQYV.

V usage is TRBV9 and J usage is TRBJ1-3, with a possible D match to TRBD1 (6 bases). The CDR3 spans 13 residues. The ends were cut back, 4 bases at V and 8 bases at J, with 13 bases in the middle. Germline V lookup: CDR1 SGDLS, CDR2 YYNGEE. CDR3 amino acids: CASSTNRVDTIYF. The CDR3 DNA follows: TGTGCCAGCAGCACCAACAGGGTCGACACCATATATTTT.

The chain joins TRBV2 to TRBJ2-7, with no clear D. Trimming stripped 4 bases from V and 2 bases from J, with 6 bases between. This CDR3 is 12 amino acids long. CDR1 and CDR2 from the germline V gene are SNHLY and FYNNEI. This chain's CDR3 is CASSVLTYEQYV. CDR3 in DNA: TGTGCCAGCAGTGTCCTAACCTACGAGCAGTACGTC.

This clone was counted once. The rearrangement uses TRBV6-4 and TRBJ2-1, with TRBD2 matching over 8 bases. Losses at the gene ends were 5 bases for V and 5 bases for J; bases not matched to a gene: 8. The germline V gene has CDR1 MRHNA and CDR2 SNTAGT. The CDR3 spans 15 residues. CDR3: CASSPLGGGNNEQFF. The CDR3 DNA sequence: TGTGCCAGCAGTCCCCTCGGCGGGGGGAACAATGAGCAGTTCTTC.

About this clone itself: Other DNA sequences within the sample encode an identical CDR3. This chain connects TRBV11-2 to TRBJ1-5; perhaps TRBD1 as D (5 bases). This CDR3 has 14 residues. Trimming removed 1 base from V and 2 bases from J, with 6 bases in between. Germline lookup yields CDR1 SGHAT and CDR2 FQNNGV. The CDR3 is CASSLGGGNQPQHF. CDR3 nucleotide sequence: TGTGCCAGCAGCTTAGGGGGCGGCAATCAGCCCCAGCATTTT.

V usage is TRBV5-8 and J usage is TRBJ2-7; D is perhaps TRBD1 (5 bases). Trimming cost V 5 bases and J 5 bases, with 17 bases left between them. This CDR3 region has 14 residues. From germline, CDR1 is SGHTS and CDR2 YDEGEE. Written as DNA, the CDR3 is TGTGCCAGCAGTGAAGACAGTCCGACAGACGAGCAGTACGTC. Encoded protein: CASSEDSPTDEQYV.

This chain links TRBV11-2 with TRBJ2-1; D is uncertain. V was cut by 3 bases and J by 9 bases, with 12 bases left in between. Germline CDR1 is SGHAT and CDR2 is FQNNGV. The CDR3 is 13 residues long. DNA of the CDR3: TGTGCCAGCAGCTTGGGCTTGAACAGTGAGCAGTTCTTC. Encoded protein: CASSLGLNSEQFF.

V gene TRBV28 combines with J gene TRBJ1-5; the match to TRBD1 covers 10 bases. The CDR3 runs 14 residues. V trimming: 6 bases; J trimming: 6 bases; junction bases outside the gene matches: 5. Germline loops: CDR1 MDHEN, CDR2 SYDVKM. The CDR3 loop is CASRRQGAGQPQHF. CDR3 DNA sequence: TGTGCCAGCAGGCGACAGGGGGCGGGTCAGCCCCAGCATTTT.

This chain connects TRBV5-1 to TRBJ1-4, with D unclear. Germline V gene lookup returns CDR1 SGHRS and CDR2 YFSETQ. The length of the CDR3 is 15 residues. Deletions cut 0 bases from V and 4 bases from J, with 10 bases between. CDR3 sequence: CASSLGAGDNEKLFF. The CDR3 DNA sequence: TGCGCCAGCAGCTTGGGTGCCGGGGATAATGAAAAACTGTTTTTT.

The V call is TRBV29-1, the J call TRBJ1-5; a weak D match, TRBD1 (5 bases). Trimming removed 5 bases at V and 1 base at J, with 9 bases between. CDR3 size: 13 residues. Germline loops: CDR1 SQVTM, CDR2 ANQGSEA. The CDR3 sequence: CSVIPGSNQPQHF. The CDR3 nucleotides read TGCAGCGTTATCCCAGGGAGCAATCAGCCCCAGCATTTT.

V usage is TRBV2 and J usage is TRBJ1-1, with 7 nucleotides matching TRBD1. Trimming removed 4 bases from V and 7 bases from J; junction bases left unmatched: 9. CDR1 is SNHLY, CDR2 FYNNEI, per germline. This CDR3 region has 14 residues. DNA of the CDR3: TGTGCCAGCAGTGTGGGACAGAGAACAGGTGAAGCTTTCTTT. It yields the protein CASSVGQRTGEAFF. The variable domain in full, completed from reference TRBV2 and TRBJ1-1, reads EPEVTQTPSHQVTQMGQEVILRCVPISNHLYFYWYRQILGQKVEFLVSFYNNEISEKSEIFDDQFSVERPDGSNFTLKIRSTKLEDSAMYFCASSVGQRTGEAFFGQGTRLTVV.

DNA for the CDR3: TGCGCCAGCAGCCAAGAGGAGTCGAATGAGCAGTTCTTC. Translating gives CASSQEESNEQFF. The gene calls are TRBV4-3 and TRBJ2-1; D not resolved. Trimming cost V 0 bases and J 7 bases, with 7 bases left between them. This CDR3 spans 13 amino acids. Germline V gene sequence: CDR1 LGHNA, CDR2 YSLEER.

The V call is TRBV30, the J call TRBJ1-5, with 7 bases lining up with TRBD1. Unmatched junction bases numbered 15, after V lost 3 bases and J lost 4 bases. The CDR3 consists of 17 residues. Germline loops: CDR1 GTSNPN, CDR2 SVGIG (reference sequence). CDR3 nucleotide sequence: TGTGCCTGGAGCCGATCCTCCGGGACAGCCTATAATCAGCCCCAGCATTTT. It is translated as CAWSRSSGTAYNQPQHF.

The chain carries TRBV15 and TRBJ2-1; 11 bases fit TRBD2. The V gene's germline CDR1 is LNHNV and CDR2 YYDKDF (reference sequence). The CDR3 totals 15 residues. V gave up 4 bases and J gave up 4 bases; unmatched junction bases: 3. The CDR3 sequence is CATSTGTSGYNEQFF. The CDR3 DNA reads as TGTGCCACCAGCACTGGGACTAGCGGTTACAATGAGCAGTTCTTC.

The genes are TRBV3-1 (or the pseudogene TRBV3-2) and TRBJ2-3, with D maybe TRBD1 (5 bases). CDR3 size: 14 residues. Trimming took 1 base from V and 6 from J, leaving 11 bases between them. Looked up from germline, CDR1 is LGHDT and CDR2 is YNNKEL (reference sequence). CDR3 loop: CASSQALGVDTQYF. The DNA for the CDR3 is TGTGCCAGCAGCCAAGCCTTAGGGGTTGATACGCAGTATTTT.

The chain is built from TRBV27 and TRBJ1-4; no clear D gene. CDR1 is MNHEY and CDR2 is SMNVEV in the germline V gene (reference sequence). The V and J ends lost 5 bases and 5 bases respectively, with 9 bases between them. The CDR3 totals 13 residues. The CDR3 loop is CASSPRENEKLFF. The CDR3 DNA is TGTGCCAGCAGTCCGAGAGAAAATGAAAAACTGTTTTTT. Full variable domain (rest looked up from reference TRBV27 and TRBJ1-4): EAQVTQNPRYLITVTGKKLTVTCSQNMNHEYMSWYRQDPGLGLRQIYYSMNVEVTDKGDVPEGYKVSRKEKRNFPLILESPSPNQTSLYFCASSPRENEKLFFGSGTQLSVL.

The CDR3 DNA follows: TGTGCCAGCAGCTCCCGACAGGGAAATTCACCCCTCCACTTT. It yields the protein CASSSRQGNSPLHF. This chain uses TRBV7-9 with TRBJ1-6; TRBD1 agrees at 7 bases. Looked up from germline, CDR1 is SEHNR and CDR2 is FQNEAQ (reference sequence). The V and J ends lost 4 bases and 7 bases, in that order; junction bases with no gene match: 4. CDR3 length equals 14 residues.

V usage is TRBV5-1 and J usage is TRBJ1-2; D unresolved. V was clipped by 0 bases and J by 0 bases, with 6 bases between them. The CDR3 runs 14 residues. Germline V gene lookup returns CDR1 SGHRS and CDR2 YFSETQ. DNA for the CDR3: TGCGCCAGCAGCTTGGCTACGACTAACTATGGCTACACCTTC. Translation: CASSLATTNYGYTF.

This clone was recorded once. The chain employs TRBV5-1 and TRBJ1-2; no clear D. V lost 0 bases and J lost 2, with 5 bases in between. Germline CDR1 SGHRS, CDR2 YFSETQ. The CDR3 is made up of 13 amino acids. The CDR3 coding sequence is TGCGCCAGCAGCTTGGCTTTGAACTATGGCTACACCTTC. It yields the protein CASSLALNYGYTF.

The V gene is TRBV30, the J gene TRBJ2-3; 12 bases map to TRBD2. V was clipped by 0 bases and J by 4 bases; unmatched bases: 5. Germline CDR1 and CDR2: GTSNPN and SVGIG (reference sequence). This CDR3 spans 16 amino acids. The CDR3 DNA is TGTGCCTGGAGTGTTCTAGCGGGAGGGCGATCAGATACGCAGTATTTT. This gives the protein CAWSVLAGGRSDTQYF.

J is TRBJ2-1 and V is TRBV5-1; D might be TRBD2 (6 bases). Germline CDR1 reads SGHRS; CDR2 reads YFSETQ. This CDR3 contains 16 residues. Deletions cut 0 bases from V and 2 bases from J, with 12 bases between. The CDR3 region has the DNA TGCGCCAGCAGCTTGGGCCCGGGACTTACCTACAATGAGCAGTTCTTC. It codes for CASSLGPGLTYNEQFF.

V is TRBV10-1 and J is TRBJ1-3; TRBD1 is a possible D gene (6 bases). The CDR3 runs 15 residues. Trimming stripped 5 bases from V and 4 bases from J, with 15 bases between. Per germline, CDR1 WNHNN and CDR2 SYGVQD (reference sequence). The DNA of the CDR3 is TGCGCCAGCAGTCCGACAGGCCAAGGGGGAAACACCATATATTTT. Translated: CASSPTGQGGNTIYF.

The chain uses TRBV9 and TRBJ1-6; possible D gene TRBD1, 6 bases. The germline CDR1 and CDR2 sequences are SGDLS and YYNGEE. The CDR3 runs 16 residues. The V gene lost 3 bases and the J gene lost 10 bases, with 20 bases spanning the gap. The CDR3 is CASSERGGAPHSPLHF. CDR3 bases: TGTGCCAGCAGCGAGCGAGGGGGGGCCCCCCACTCACCCCTCCACTTT. Full variable domain (remainder filled in from reference TRBV9 and TRBJ1-6): DSGVTQTPKHLITATGQRVTLRCSPRSGDLSVYWYQQSLDQGLQFLIQYYNGEERAKGNILERFSAQQFPDLHSELNLSSLELGDSALYFCASSERGGAPHSPLHFGNGTRLTVT.

The rearrangement links TRBV9 to TRBJ1-3; tentative D call: TRBD1 (6 bases). V lost 4 bases, J lost 6 bases, and 17 bases lay in between. Germline-derived CDR1 and CDR2 are SGDLS and YYNGEE. The CDR3 has 15 amino acids. CDR3 in DNA: TGTGCCAGCAGCACCGGGGGGGCTACTGAAAACACCATATATTTT. It codes for CASSTGGATENTIYF.

The rearrangement links TRBV27 to TRBJ1-5; TRBD1 might be the D (6 bases). The CDR3 contains 16 residues. Germline CDR1 and CDR2: MNHEY and SMNVEV (reference sequence). V gave up 3 bases and J gave up 0 bases, with 12 bases separating them. The CDR3 reads CASSFWPGDSNQPQHF. CDR3 DNA: TGTGCCAGCAGTTTTTGGCCAGGGGATAGCAATCAGCCCCAGCATTTT.

The chain uses TRBV21-1 and TRBJ2-5; TRBD2 reflects the table's D call only, with no check against the DNA. TRBV21-1 is labeled a pseudogene. This CDR3 has 15 residues. DNA for the CDR3: TGTGCCAGCAGCAAAGACGAGTGGTTTAGTGAGACCCAGTACTTC. Protein product: CASSKDEWFSETQYF.

V usage is TRBV25-1 and J usage is TRBJ1-5, with 7 bases fitting TRBD1. The V gene's germline CDR1 is MGHDK and CDR2 SYGVNS. After removal of 8 bases from V and 5 bases from J, the junction contained 9 bases not matched to a gene. This CDR3 contains 14 residues. For the CDR3, the DNA is TGTGCCAGCCAGGACAGGTTGCGGCATCAGCCCCAGCATTTT. As protein: CASQDRLRHQPQHF. Supplemented by reference TRBV25-1 and TRBJ1-5, the full variable domain reads EADIYQTPRYLVIGTGKKITLECSQTMGHDKMYWYQQDPGMELHLIHYSYGVNSTEKGDLSSESTVSRIRTEHFPLTLESARPSHTSQYLCASQDRLRHQPQHFGDGTRLSIL.

V is TRBV11-2 and J is TRBJ1-6; 7 nucleotides align to TRBD1. The CDR3 contains 15 residues. The J segment lost 10 bases and the V segment lost 4 bases, leaving 10 bases of the junction unmatched. Germline-derived CDR1 and CDR2 are SGHAT and FQNNGV. CDR3 DNA: TGTGCCAGCAGCTCTCAACAGGGGATGAGGTCACCCCTCCACTTT. This gives the protein CASSSQQGMRSPLHF. Looking up the rest from reference TRBV11-2 and TRBJ1-6 gives the full variable domain: EAGVAQSPRYKIIEKRQSVAFWCNPISGHATLYWYQQILGQGPKLLIQFQNNGVVDDSQLPKDRFSAERLKGVDSTLKIQPAKLEDSAVYLCASSSQQGMRSPLHFGNGTRLTVT.

The chain uses TRBV10-2 and TRBJ1-1; the D gene is possibly TRBD1 (6 bases). The CDR3 totals 16 residues. Germline CDR1 reads WSHSY; CDR2 reads SAAADI. V was cut by 7 bases and J by 0 bases, with 18 bases left in between. The CDR3 DNA reads TGCGCCAGCACTGGGGGGGGGCGAACTCTGAACACTGAAGCTTTCTTT. Encoded protein: CASTGGGRTLNTEAFF.